Shown below are 19 T cell receptor beta chains from a single sample sequenced in a study of T cells in localized non-small cell lung cancer. Clones were sequenced by immunoSEQ multiplex PCR, and TCRdb holds only the in-frame ones, with some missing. The sample yields 25,000 to 35,000 clones, roughly 88% seen once. The source material was peripheral blood mononuclear cells, sampled before any cancer treatment. The receptors were gathered from a woman aged 40 to 75 with stage III lung adenocarcinoma.

The rearrangement links TRBV6-4 to TRBJ2-3; 7 bases map to TRBD2. The CDR3 spans 14 residues. Trimming at V came to 0 bases and at J to 6 bases, leaving 3 bases not matched to a gene. The germline V gene has CDR1 MRHNA and CDR2 SNTAGT. The CDR3 coding sequence is TGTGCCAGCAGTGACTCAGGGCGGGGGGATACGCAGTATTTT. Protein sequence: CASSDSGRGDTQYF.

The genes are TRBV4-3 and TRBJ1-1; D gene unclear. CDR3 size: 14 residues. Germline assignment: CDR1 LGHNA and CDR2 YSLEER. V was trimmed by 0 bases and J by 0 bases, leaving 5 bases between them. The CDR3 DNA reads TGCGCCAGCAGCCAAGATGGGGTGAACACTGAAGCTTTCTTT. As protein: CASSQDGVNTEAFF.

The chain uses TRBV18 and TRBJ2-1, with D uncertain. Germline CDR1 KGHSH, CDR2 LQKENI. CDR3 length: 15 residues. The V and J ends lost 3 bases and 1 base respectively, with 10 bases between them. The CDR3 nucleotides read TGTGCCAGCTCACCCGTAGTTGGGTCCTACAATGAGCAGTTCTTC. The encoded protein is CASSPVVGSYNEQFF.

J is TRBJ2-7 and V is TRBV7-2; 11 nucleotides line up with TRBD1. Germline lookup yields CDR1 SGHTA and CDR2 FQGNSA. Trimming removed 2 bases from V and 5 bases from J; junction bases left unmatched: 8. The CDR3 totals 16 residues. CDR3 nucleotide sequence: TGTGCCAGCAGCTTATACGGACAGGGGGCAGTGGACGAGCAGTACTTC. It specifies CASSLYGQGAVDEQYF. The full variable domain, completed using reference TRBV7-2 and TRBJ2-7, is GAGVSQSPSNKVTEKGKDVELRCDPISGHTALYWYRQSLGQGLEFLIYFQGNSAPDKSGLPSDRFSAERTGGSVSTLTIQRTQQEDSAVYLCASSLYGQGAVDEQYFGPGTRLTVT.

Only one count was recorded for this clone. The chain carries TRBV29-1 and TRBJ2-3; 11 nucleotides line up with TRBD2. Germline V gene lookup returns CDR1 SQVTM and CDR2 ANQGSEA. V trimming: 8 bases; J trimming: 2 bases; junction bases outside the gene matches: 6. The CDR3 runs 14 residues. The CDR3 region has the DNA TGCAGCTTAGCGGGAGGGTTCTTCACAGATACGCAGTATTTT. This translates into CSLAGGFFTDTQYF.

The chain joins TRBV5-1 to TRBJ1-2; 9 bases are a match to TRBD1. The CDR3 consists of 15 residues. The germline V gene encodes CDR1 SGHRS and CDR2 YFSETQ. Germline trimming cut 4 bases from V and 4 bases from J; bases unmatched to any gene: 8. CDR3 sequence: CASSVGQGPLYGYTF. The CDR3 DNA reads TGCGCCAGCAGCGTGGGACAGGGCCCCCTCTATGGCTACACCTTC.

The table lists this clone with a few counts. The rearrangement joins TRBV5-4 to TRBJ1-1; tentative D call: TRBD1 (6 bases). Germline V CDR1 and CDR2: SGHNT, YYREEE (reference sequence). Trimming shortened V by 2 bases and J by 4 bases, and 15 bases separated the two germline ends. The CDR3 is 15 residues long. CDR3 in DNA: TGTGCCAGCAGCTTAGGGCCGGGGGCAGGCACTGAAGCTTTCTTT. It encodes CASSLGPGAGTEAFF. The variable domain in full, completed from reference TRBV5-4 and TRBJ1-1, reads ETGVTQSPTHLIKTRGQQVTLRCSSQSGHNTVSWYQQALGQGPQFIFQYYREEENGRGNFPPRFSGLQFPNYSSELNVNALELDDSALYLCASSLGPGAGTEAFFGQGTRLTVV.

The genes are TRBV7-2 and TRBJ2-3; 14 bases fit TRBD2. The trim removed 5 bases at V and 0 bases at J, leaving 7 bases unmatched. Germline CDR1 is SGHTA and CDR2 is FQGNSA. This CDR3 spans 18 amino acids. CDR3 in DNA: TGTGCCAGCAGCCGACTAGCGGGAGGGGGATTTAGCACAGATACGCAGTATTTT. Protein product: CASSRLAGGGFSTDTQYF.

The gene calls are TRBV21-1 and TRBJ1-1. TRBV21-1 is recorded as a pseudogene. CDR3 length equals 15 residues. The CDR3 DNA sequence: TGTGCCAGCAGCAAAGATTGGGTCGGGAACACTGAAGCTTTCTTT. Translating it yields CASSKDWVGNTEAFF.

CDR3 residues: CSVFGTGSRGYTF. The CDR3 nucleotides read TGCAGCGTCTTCGGGACAGGGTCTCGTGGCTACACCTTC. The chain is built from TRBV29-1 and TRBJ1-2; 9 positions agree with TRBD1. Germline CDR1 is SQVTM and CDR2 is ANQGSEA. Unmatched junction bases numbered 9, after V lost 6 bases and J lost 7 bases. The length of the CDR3 is 13 residues.

The CDR3 sequence: CASSQDGGAGFYNEQFF. DNA for the CDR3: TGCGCCAGCAGCCAAGATGGCGGGGCAGGTTTTTACAATGAGCAGTTCTTC. The rearrangement joins TRBV4-3 to TRBJ2-1; D is perhaps TRBD2 (6 bases). Germline V gene data show CDR1 as LGHNA and CDR2 as YSLEER. Between the trimmed V and J ends, which lost 0 bases and 4 bases, there was a span of 16 bases. The CDR3 runs 17 residues.

This clone has a single count. This sequence joins TRBV9 and TRBJ2-1; TRBD2 matches at 7 bases. Germline CDR1 reads SGDLS; CDR2 reads YYNGEE. The CDR3 length is 13 residues. The V segment lost 2 bases and the J segment 7 bases; nucleotides outside the gene matches: 3. CDR3 in DNA: TGTGCCAGCAGCGTCCGGGGGGATAATGAGCAGTTCTTC. Translation: CASSVRGDNEQFF.

This clone was recorded a few times. V and J are TRBV10-1 and TRBJ2-7; 7 positions agree with TRBD2. V lost 6 bases, J lost 0 bases, and 14 bases stayed unmatched. Germline loops: CDR1 WNHNN, CDR2 SYGVQD (reference sequence). This CDR3 has 17 residues. CDR3 in amino acids: CASSGPLSGVFSYEQYF. The CDR3 DNA follows: TGCGCCAGCAGCGGCCCACTAAGCGGGGTGTTCTCCTACGAGCAGTACTTC.

This clone was seen once. This rearrangement joins TRBV4-2 to TRBJ1-1; no firm D call. Germline CDR1 LGHNA, CDR2 YNFKEQ. This CDR3 is built from 17 residues. The germline V and J ends were trimmed by 0 bases and 5 bases, with 19 bases remaining between them. The CDR3 nucleotides are TGTGCCAGCAGCCAAGACTCCTCGGAGGGATTCAGGACTGAAGCTTTCTTT. Encoded protein: CASSQDSSEGFRTEAFF.

The chain joins TRBV5-5 to TRBJ2-5; D gene ambiguous. The CDR3 has 15 amino acids. V shed 0 bases and J shed 5 bases, with 14 bases lying between them. Germline V gene data show CDR1 as SGHKS and CDR2 as YYEKEE (reference sequence). The CDR3 is CASSLVSEFRETQYF. In DNA form, the CDR3 reads TGTGCCAGCAGCTTGGTCTCGGAGTTTCGGGAGACCCAGTACTTC.

This chain uses TRBV11-2 with TRBJ2-1; possible D gene TRBD2, 5 bases. Trimming removed 2 bases from V and 8 bases from J, with 16 bases in between. Germline CDR1 and CDR2: SGHAT and FQNNGV. The CDR3 runs 15 residues. In nucleotides, the CDR3 is TGTGCCAGCAGCTTAAGTAGCGACCCAGTTTATGAGCAGTTCTTC. Translated, it gives CASSLSSDPVYEQFF.

The chain employs TRBV15 and TRBJ1-1; the D gene is possibly TRBD1 (5 bases). Germline V gives CDR1 LNHNV, CDR2 YYDKDF (reference sequence). This CDR3 region has 14 residues. Trimming removed 0 bases at V and 5 bases at J, with 10 bases between. The DNA for the CDR3 is TGTGCCACCAGCAGAGAGAGTAGGGGAACTGAAGCTTTCTTT. The encoded protein is CATSRESRGTEAFF.

This clone has just one count. The V and J genes are TRBV5-4 and TRBJ2-5; possibly TRBD2 for D (6 bases). The V end was cut by 3 bases, the J end by 7 bases, with 10 bases between. Germline V lookup: CDR1 SGHNT, CDR2 YYREEE (reference sequence). The CDR3 covers 12 residues. The DNA of the CDR3 is TGTGCCAGCAGCTCAGAGGGAGGGACCCAGTACTTC. Protein sequence: CASSSEGGTQYF.

The rearrangement joins TRBV19 to TRBJ1-3; D is perhaps TRBD1 (6 bases). CDR3 size: 14 residues. Germline CDR1 reads LNHDA; CDR2 reads SQIVND (reference sequence). Trimming cost V 6 bases and J 8 bases, with 17 bases left between them. The chain's CDR3 is CASRKQGGADTIYF. The CDR3 DNA sequence: TGTGCCAGTAGAAAACAGGGTGGAGCGGACACCATATATTTT.